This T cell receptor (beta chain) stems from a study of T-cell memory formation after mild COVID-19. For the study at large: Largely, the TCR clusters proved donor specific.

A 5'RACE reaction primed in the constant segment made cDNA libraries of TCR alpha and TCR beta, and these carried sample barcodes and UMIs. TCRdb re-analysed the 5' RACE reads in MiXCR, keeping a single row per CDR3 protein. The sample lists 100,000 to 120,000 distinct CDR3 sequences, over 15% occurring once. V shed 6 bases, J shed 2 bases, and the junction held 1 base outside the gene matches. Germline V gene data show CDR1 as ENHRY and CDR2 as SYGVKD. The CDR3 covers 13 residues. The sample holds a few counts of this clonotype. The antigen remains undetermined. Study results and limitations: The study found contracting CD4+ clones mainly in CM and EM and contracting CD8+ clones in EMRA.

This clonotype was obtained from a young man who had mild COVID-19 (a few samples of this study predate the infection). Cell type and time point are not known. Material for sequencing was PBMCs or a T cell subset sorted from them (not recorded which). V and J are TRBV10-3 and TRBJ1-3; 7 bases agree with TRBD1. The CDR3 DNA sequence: TGTGCCATCAGAACAGGGGCTGGAAACACCATATATTTT. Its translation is CAIRTGAGNTIYF.